This T cell receptor (beta chain) was recorded in a study of response to subunit inactivated influenza vaccine. As concerns this clonotype: Its matching antigen is unknown.

Study-wide results and limits: The authors suggested that few new T cells are recruited per seasonal influenza vaccination.

TCRdb independently ran MiXCR on the RT-PCR reads; one entry per CDR3 protein. The sample shows under 550,000 distinct CDR3 sequences, more than 7% of them seen only once. Germline values: CDR1 LNHDA, CDR2 SQIVND (reference sequence). The CDR3 runs to 13 residues. V trimming: 3 bases; J trimming: 5 bases; junction bases outside the gene matches: 3. The sample here was PBMCs from blood, taken roughly 24 months after vaccination. This clonotype was sampled from a man aged 50 to 75 who received an inactivated influenza vaccine. This chain joins TRBV19 and TRBJ2-5; the match to TRBD2 covers 7 bases. CDR3 DNA sequence: TGTGCCAGTAGTATGCTAGCGGAGGAGACCCAGTACTTC. This codes for CASSMLAEETQYF.